Below, 9 T cell receptor beta chains from the same sample are listed, as sequenced in a study of blood T cell repertoires in COVID-19. Assay: immunoSEQ multiplex PCR; the TCRdb copy retains only in-frame clones and omits some. Counted here are 160,000 or so clones, 70% to 90% occurring once; the ten biggest clones make up 2.5% to 3%. Source material: peripheral blood. These receptors all come from a man aged 55 to 70 with acute or convalescent COVID-19.

This clone was picked up a small number of times. The chain couples TRBV5-1 to TRBJ1-4; D gene unclear. The length of the CDR3 is 15 residues. V lost 4 bases and J lost 5, with 15 bases in between. Germline CDR1 SGHRS, CDR2 YFSETQ. The CDR3 DNA reads as TGCGCCAGCAGCATGGGCCCTTTGCAGAATGAAAAACTGTTTTTT. It is translated as CASSMGPLQNEKLFF.

The rearrangement joins TRBV2 to TRBJ1-2; D possibly corresponds to TRBD1 (5 bases). This CDR3 region has 14 residues. The V end lost 2 bases, the J end lost 3 bases, and 10 bases lay between the germline ends. In germline, CDR1 is SNHLY, CDR2 FYNNEI. CDR3 loop: CASSEIATDYGYTF. CDR3 coding DNA: TGTGCCAGCAGTGAAATCGCGACAGACTATGGCTACACCTTC.

V usage is TRBV27 and J usage is TRBJ1-4; tentative D call: TRBD1 (5 bases). This CDR3 contains 13 residues. Germline V CDR1 and CDR2: MNHEY, SMNVEV (reference sequence). V lost 6 bases, J lost 8 bases, and 13 bases lay in between. The CDR3 loop is CASRPGVREKLFF. In nucleotides, the CDR3 is TGTGCCAGCAGACCGGGGGTTAGAGAAAAACTGTTTTTT.

The chain joins TRBV10-3 to TRBJ1-2; possible D gene TRBD1, 5 bases. There are 13 residues in the CDR3. Germline values: CDR1 ENHRY, CDR2 SYGVKD. The V and J ends lost 3 bases and 3 bases respectively, with 8 bases between them. The CDR3 nucleotides are TGTGCCATCAGTGACAGGGAGGACTATGGCTACACCTTC. Encoded protein: CAISDREDYGYTF.

This chain uses TRBV25-1 with TRBJ2-2; 8 bases align to TRBD1. This CDR3 is 18 amino acids long. Germline lookup yields CDR1 MGHDK and CDR2 SYGVNS. With V trimmed by 6 bases and J by 3 bases, 15 bases remained unmatched. CDR3 DNA: TGTGCCAGCAGCCCCTCGGGGACAGGCCTCGCGGACACCGGGGAGCTGTTTTTT. Translated, it gives CASSPSGTGLADTGELFF.

V usage is TRBV2 and J usage is TRBJ1-6; 7 bases are a match to TRBD1. The CDR3 is 14 amino acids. V was clipped by 6 bases and J by 8 bases; unmatched bases: 7. Per the germline V gene, CDR1 is SNHLY and CDR2 is FYNNEI. CDR3 amino acids: CASRLQGTHSPLHF. CDR3 bases: TGTGCCAGCAGATTACAGGGGACTCATTCACCCCTCCACTTT. The full variable domain, with the rest looked up from reference TRBV2 and TRBJ1-6, is EPEVTQTPSHQVTQMGQEVILRCVPISNHLYFYWYRQILGQKVEFLVSFYNNEISEKSEIFDDQFSVERPDGSNFTLKIRSTKLEDSAMYFCASRLQGTHSPLHFGNGTRLTVT.

The V and J genes are TRBV13 and TRBJ2-3; 9 bases align to TRBD2. Germline assignment: CDR1 PRHDT and CDR2 FYEKMQ (reference sequence). The CDR3 is made up of 16 amino acids. V dropped 8 bases and J dropped 8; count of bases not matched to a gene: 17. The CDR3, as DNA: TGTGCCAGCGTCCTCTCGGGGCGGGGGGGCCCTGGTACGCAGTATTTT. Translated: CASVLSGRGGPGTQYF.

V usage is TRBV6-4 and J usage is TRBJ2-3, with 11 bases identical to TRBD1. Unmatched junction bases numbered 14, after V lost 9 bases and J lost 0 bases. CDR1 is MRHNA, CDR2 SNTAGT, per germline. This CDR3 comprises 18 residues. In DNA form, the CDR3 reads TGTGCCAGACCCGGGGGACAGGGGGGTACCTATAGCACAGATACGCAGTATTTT. Its protein is CARPGGQGGTYSTDTQYF.

The CDR3 DNA reads as TGTGCCAGCAGTTTGACAGCCTCCTACGAGCAGTACTTC. It codes for CASSLTASYEQYF. The chain recombines TRBV6-5 with TRBJ2-7, with D possibly matching TRBD1 (5 bases). The CDR3 is made up of 13 amino acids. Trimming pared 4 bases from V and 0 bases from J, leaving 7 bases between. Germline V gene lookup returns CDR1 MNHEY and CDR2 SVGAGI.